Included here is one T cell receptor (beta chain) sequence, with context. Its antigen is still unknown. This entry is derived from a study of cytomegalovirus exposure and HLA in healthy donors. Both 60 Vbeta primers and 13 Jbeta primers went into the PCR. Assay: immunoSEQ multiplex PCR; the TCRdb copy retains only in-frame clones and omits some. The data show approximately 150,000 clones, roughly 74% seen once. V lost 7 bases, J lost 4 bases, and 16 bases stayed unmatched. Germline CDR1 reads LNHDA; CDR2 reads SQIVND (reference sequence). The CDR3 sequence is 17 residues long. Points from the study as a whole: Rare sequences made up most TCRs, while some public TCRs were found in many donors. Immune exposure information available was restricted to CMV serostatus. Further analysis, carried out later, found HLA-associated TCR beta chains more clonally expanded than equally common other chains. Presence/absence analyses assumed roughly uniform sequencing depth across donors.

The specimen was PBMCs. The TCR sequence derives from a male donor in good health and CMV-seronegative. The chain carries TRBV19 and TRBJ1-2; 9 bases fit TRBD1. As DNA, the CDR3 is TGTGCCAGTATCTCCCGGACAGGGGACTTAGGCCGCTATGGCTACACCTTC. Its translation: CASISRTGDLGRYGYTF.